A single sample gave rise to the 18 T cell receptor beta chains below, sequenced in a study of a mutant IDH1 vaccine in newly diagnosed glioma. Time point here: week 35, safety follow-up. The content of each vaccine dose was 300 ug of mutant IDH1 20-mer peptide, and topical imiquimod accompanied it. TCRdb's copy holds only in-frame clones and misses some; the assay was immunoSEQ multiplex PCR. The data hold about 50,000 clones, with about 92% observed a single time. Their antigen targets remain unknown. The sequenced sample was PBMCs, obtained from a glioma patient whose treatment included an IDH1 peptide vaccine. All receptors come from a man aged 45-65 years with glioma.

This clone was counted a single time. The V and J genes are TRBV12-5 and TRBJ2-3, with TRBD1 matching over 9 bases. This CDR3 has 17 residues. The trim removed 1 base at V and 2 bases at J, leaving 7 bases unmatched. Germline V gives CDR1 LGHNT, CDR2 FRNRAP. Written as DNA, the CDR3 is TGTGCTAGTGGTTTGGATCAACAGGGGGCTGACACAGATACGCAGTATTTT. It yields the protein CASGLDQQGADTDTQYF.

As regards this clone: Compared with germline, one end of the junction differs, possibly owing to a read error. The chain links TRBV6-6 to TRBJ1-2; a possible D gene is TRBD1 (6 bases). The length of the CDR3 is 13 residues. CDR1 is MNHNY and CDR2 is SVGAGI in the germline V gene (reference sequence). CDR3 nucleotides: TGTGCCAGCAGTTACGGGGGGCTAAGTGGCTGCACCTTC. Residues: CASSYGGLSGCTF.

The chain recombines TRBV29-1 with TRBJ1-1, with unresolved D. The length of the CDR3 is 12 residues. The V and J ends lost 7 bases and 1 base respectively, with 10 bases between them. Germline CDR1 SQVTM, CDR2 ANQGSEA. DNA of the CDR3: TGCAGCGGAGTTCAAGGGAACACTGAAGCTTTCTTT. Encoded protein: CSGVQGNTEAFF.

V gene TRBV9 combines with J gene TRBJ2-3; D ambiguous. CDR3 length: 12 amino acids. Germline V gene lookup returns CDR1 SGDLS and CDR2 YYNGEE. Trimming cost V 4 bases and J 0 bases, with 3 bases left between them. In DNA form, the CDR3 reads TGTGCCAGCAGCCCAAGCACAGATACGCAGTATTTT. The encoded protein is CASSPSTDTQYF. Complete variable domain (other parts from reference TRBV9 and TRBJ2-3): DSGVTQTPKHLITATGQRVTLRCSPRSGDLSVYWYQQSLDQGLQFLIQYYNGEERAKGNILERFSAQQFPDLHSELNLSSLELGDSALYFCASSPSTDTQYFGPGTRLTVL.

This chain links TRBV18 with TRBJ1-1; 7 nucleotides line up with TRBD1. The V gene end was trimmed by 1 base and the J gene end by 6 bases; junction bases not matched to a gene: 8. Germline V gene data show CDR1 as KGHSH and CDR2 as LQKENI. The CDR3 has 15 amino acids. The CDR3 DNA follows: TGTGCCAGCTCACCACGGGACAGATCGCGATCTGAAGCTTTCTTT. It codes for CASSPRDRSRSEAFF.

This chain joins TRBV6-5 and TRBJ2-5; D unclear. The V gene lost 6 bases and the J gene lost 2 bases, with 10 bases spanning the gap. This CDR3 comprises 13 residues. CDR1 and CDR2 from the germline V gene are MNHEY and SVGAGI. The CDR3 loop is CASRRVIQETQYF. CDR3 nucleotide sequence: TGTGCCAGCAGACGAGTCATTCAAGAGACCCAGTACTTC.

This sequence joins TRBV19 and TRBJ2-6; a possible D gene is TRBD1 (6 bases). CDR3 length: 14 residues. Germline loops: CDR1 LNHDA, CDR2 SQIVND (reference sequence). V lost 8 bases and J 0 bases, leaving 8 bases between the germline ends. The CDR3 DNA reads TGTGCCAGTTCGGACAGCTCTGGGGCCAACGTCCTGACTTTC. Encoded protein: CASSDSSGANVLTF.

In its sample, this clone was seen once. This sequence joins TRBV7-2 and TRBJ2-1; the D is unclear. V was clipped by 5 bases and J by 3 bases, with 2 bases between them. Per the germline V gene, CDR1 is SGHTA and CDR2 is FQGNSA. This CDR3 spans 11 amino acids. The chain's CDR3 is CASSNYNEQFF. CDR3 in DNA: TGTGCCAGCAGCAACTACAATGAGCAGTTCTTC. The full variable domain, completed using reference TRBV7-2 and TRBJ2-1, is GAGVSQSPSNKVTEKGKDVELRCDPISGHTALYWYRQSLGQGLEFLIYFQGNSAPDKSGLPSDRFSAERTGGSVSTLTIQRTQQEDSAVYLCASSNYNEQFFGPGTRLTVL.

V usage is TRBV28 and J usage is TRBJ2-7, with 7 bases aligning to TRBD1. The CDR3 is 14 residues long. Germline CDR1 reads MDHEN; CDR2 reads SYDVKM. With 5 bases clipped from V and 3 bases from J, the junction kept 7 bases outside the gene matches. Written as DNA, the CDR3 is TGTGCCAGCAGTCCTCCCGGGACAGTCTACGAGCAGTACTTC. Translation: CASSPPGTVYEQYF.

CDR3: CASSIVVPGELFF. In DNA form, the CDR3 reads TGTGCCAGTAGTATAGTTGTCCCCGGGGAGCTGTTTTTT. The chain employs TRBV19 and TRBJ2-2; D remains unclear. This CDR3 is built from 13 residues. Germline assignment: CDR1 LNHDA and CDR2 SQIVND (reference sequence). V lost 1 base and J lost 6, with 6 bases in between.

This sequence joins TRBV10-1 and TRBJ1-1, with a possible D match to TRBD1 (5 bases). CDR3 size: 13 residues. Per germline, CDR1 WNHNN and CDR2 SYGVQD (reference sequence). Trimming took off 3 bases at V and 4 bases at J, with 9 bases between the two ends. Here the CDR3 reads CASSERDGTEAFF. CDR3 nucleotide sequence: TGCGCCAGCAGTGAACGGGACGGCACTGAAGCTTTCTTT.

The J gene is TRBJ2-3, the V gene TRBV7-9; D unclear. Per germline, CDR1 SEHNR and CDR2 FQNEAQ (reference sequence). This CDR3 comprises 12 residues. V gave up 6 bases and J gave up 2 bases, with 6 bases separating them. DNA for the CDR3: TGTGCCAGCAGGTACCCCACAGATACGCAGTATTTT. As protein: CASRYPTDTQYF.

This clone was seen just once. The V call is TRBV7-2, the J call TRBJ1-1, with 8 bases identical to TRBD1. J was trimmed by 8 bases and V by 6 bases; bases with no gene match: 14. Germline V gene data show CDR1 as SGHTA and CDR2 as FQGNSA. CDR3 length equals 15 residues. The CDR3 DNA follows: TGTGCCAGCAGTCCCGGAACCGGGACAGGCACAGAAGCTTTCTTT. It translates to CASSPGTGTGTEAFF.

The chain joins TRBV5-8 to TRBJ1-4, with D hard to call. V was pared by 4 bases and J by 0 bases, with 10 bases between. This CDR3 is built from 15 residues. The V gene's germline CDR1 is SGHTS and CDR2 YDEGEE. The CDR3 DNA reads as TGTGCCAGCAGCCACCCTCCAGCAACTAATGAAAAACTGTTTTTT. It encodes CASSHPPATNEKLFF.

This chain uses TRBV25-1 with TRBJ2-7; D perhaps matches TRBD1 (6 bases). V lost 2 bases and J 0 bases, leaving 11 bases between the germline ends. There are 15 residues in the CDR3. Germline V gives CDR1 MGHDK, CDR2 SYGVNS. CDR3 bases: TGTGCCAGCAGTGAAGGGCTAGGGGGCTCCTACGAGCAGTACTTC. Protein: CASSEGLGGSYEQYF.

The sample holds one count of this clone. J is TRBJ2-5 and V is TRBV21-1; TRBD2 reflects the table's D call only, with no check against the DNA. TRBV21-1 is labeled a pseudogene. There are 16 residues in the CDR3. The CDR3 loop reads CASSKLPGGSQETQYF. For the CDR3, the DNA is TGTGCCAGCAGCAAATTACCCGGTGGTTCTCAAGAGACCCAGTACTTC.

A few counts support this clone. This chain connects TRBV29-1 to TRBJ1-1; D is unclear. V was trimmed by 6 bases and J by 4 bases, leaving 15 bases between them. CDR1 is SQVTM, CDR2 ANQGSEA, per germline. CDR3 size: 13 residues. CDR3 residues: CSVGDGGSTEAFF. CDR3 in DNA: TGCAGCGTCGGAGACGGAGGGTCCACTGAAGCTTTCTTT.

The CDR3 spells CASSIKGKPSYGYTF. CDR3 sequence (DNA): TGTGCCAGTAGTATAAAGGGAAAGCCCAGCTATGGCTACACCTTC. The chain recombines TRBV19 with TRBJ1-2; D is unclear. Deletions cut 2 bases from V and 4 bases from J, with 14 bases between. Germline V gene sequence: CDR1 LNHDA, CDR2 SQIVND (reference sequence). This CDR3 has 15 residues.